This TCR beta chain stems from a study of cytomegalovirus exposure and HLA in healthy donors. The table came from immunoSEQ multiplex PCR; TCRdb's copy has only in-frame clones and leaves some out. Of over 85,000 clones in the sample, 84% were seen once. Germline CDR1 and CDR2: LNHNV and YYDKDF (reference sequence). Germline trimming cut 6 bases from V and 6 bases from J; bases unmatched to any gene: 6. The CDR3 runs to 14 residues. The sequenced sample consisted of PBMCs. The clonotype originates from a woman aged 18-35 years in good health and CMV-seropositive. The J gene is TRBJ2-2, the V gene TRBV15, with TRBD1 identical over 8 bases. The CDR3 sequence is CATSMAGGSGELFF. DNA for the CDR3: TGTGCCACCAGTATGGCAGGGGGCTCCGGGGAGCTGTTTTTT.